This T cell receptor beta chain was captured in a study of breast tumors, draining lymph nodes, adjacent tissues. TCRdb itself ran the multiplex PCR reads through MiXCR, one entry per CDR3 protein. The sample shows about 63,000 distinct CDR3 sequences, approximately 57% of them seen only once. Germline CDR1 reads SQVTM; CDR2 reads ANQGSEA. The CDR3 has 13 amino acids. V was clipped by 7 bases and J by 4 bases, with 15 bases between them. Of note for this clonotype: Its antigen is unidentified.

General observations from the study: Data fit most tumor T cells coming from lymph node, expanding in tumor. Luminal-like breast cancer showed significantly greater tumor-nontumor repertoire similarity than basal-like breast cancer did.

The TCR was taken from a female donor with breast cancer. Some clones in this sample may be carry-over from other donors' samples. The sequenced material came from breast tumor tissue. The gene calls are TRBV29-1 and TRBJ2-3; the D gene is possibly TRBD1 (6 bases). In nucleotides, the CDR3 is TGCAGCGCCACCATAGGGGGTGCAGATACGCAGTATTTT. It codes for CSATIGGADTQYF.